The clone carrying this TCR beta chain has a single count. This sample stems from a study of blood T cell repertoires in COVID-19. Across the whole study: The cDNA or gDNA used as material had been derived from T cells, B-cell-depleted T cells, or PBMCs.

Trimming shortened V by 4 bases and J by 2 bases, and 4 bases separated the two germline ends. Per the germline V gene, CDR1 is MNHEY and CDR2 is SMNVEV (reference sequence). The CDR3 extends over 12 amino acids. Patients from Seattle were sampled longitudinally, starting during active infection. The repertoire was sequenced with immunoSEQ multiplex PCR; TCRdb's copy has only in-frame clones and lacks some. The repertoire holds 350,000 or so clones, with about 87% as singletons. This receptor was identified in a woman aged 25 to 39 with COVID-19, enrolled during active disease. The chain has TRBV27 and TRBJ2-3; D unresolved. Specimen: peripheral blood. DNA of the CDR3: TGTGCCAGCAGTTACAACACAGATACGCAGTATTTT. Translation gives CASSYNTDTQYF.